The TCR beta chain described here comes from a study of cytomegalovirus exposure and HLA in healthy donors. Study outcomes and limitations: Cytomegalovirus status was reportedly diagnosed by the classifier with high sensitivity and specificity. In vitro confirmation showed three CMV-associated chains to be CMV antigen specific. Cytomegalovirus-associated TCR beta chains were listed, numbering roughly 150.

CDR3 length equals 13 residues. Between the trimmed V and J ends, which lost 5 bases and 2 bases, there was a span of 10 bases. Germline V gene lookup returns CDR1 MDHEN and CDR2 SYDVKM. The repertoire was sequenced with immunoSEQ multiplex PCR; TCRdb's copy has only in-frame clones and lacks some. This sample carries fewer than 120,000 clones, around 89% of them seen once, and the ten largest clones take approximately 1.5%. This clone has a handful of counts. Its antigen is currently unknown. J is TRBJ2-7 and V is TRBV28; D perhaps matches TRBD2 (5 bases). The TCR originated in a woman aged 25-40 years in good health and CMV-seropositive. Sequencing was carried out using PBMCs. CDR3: CASSPDSTYEQYF. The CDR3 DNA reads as TGTGCCAGCAGTCCGGACTCCACCTACGAGCAGTACTTC.